This record covers a single T cell receptor (beta chain). Participants were aged about 18 to 95 years, lived in around 22 US areas, and enrolled virtually. Cohort assignment relied on participant-reported clinical history. V shed 5 bases and J shed 1 base, with 11 bases lying between them. CDR3 size: 14 residues. CDR1 and CDR2 (germline): MNHEY, SMNVEV (reference sequence). The data derive from a study of blood T cell repertoires in COVID-19. Study at large: T cells, B-cell-depleted T cells, or PBMCs supplied cDNA or gDNA.

In the original workflow: For nucleated cells, counts were estimated from reference gene primer amplification. Clones were sequenced by immunoSEQ multiplex PCR, and TCRdb holds only the in-frame ones, with some missing. That table furnishes V, J and clone size, whereas the DNA furnished D and trimming. Among a few hundred thousand clones listed, 88% were seen once. The TCR originated in a woman aged 18-30 years who had recovered from COVID-19. Sequencing was performed on PBMCs or T cells enriched from blood (not recorded which). The chain combines TRBV27 with TRBJ1-1, with D maybe TRBD1 (5 bases). CDR3 amino acids: CASSPRGGNTEAFF. The DNA for the CDR3 is TGTGCCAGCAGTCCCCGGGGGGGGAACACTGAAGCTTTCTTT.